This paragraph covers one T cell receptor beta chain sequence. This entry comes from a study of shared clonotypes between healthy human individuals. Some clones are missing from TCRdb's copy, which holds only in-frame ones; the method was immunoSEQ multiplex PCR. The data hold around 530,000 clones, with around three quarters observed a single time. Trimming removed 0 bases from V and 6 bases from J; junction bases left unmatched: 7. The CDR3 has 14 amino acids. The germline V gene encodes CDR1 GTSNPN and CDR2 SVGIG (reference sequence). Sequences were obtained from PBMCs. The chain is built from TRBV30 and TRBJ2-7; TRBD2 agrees at 8 bases. The TCR was taken from a woman aged 40 to 50 in good health. Some clones in this sample may be carry-over from other donors' samples. CDR3 sequence (DNA): TGTGCCTGGAGTGTGAAGCGGGAGCTGCGCGAGCAGTACTTC. This gives the protein CAWSVKRELREQYF.